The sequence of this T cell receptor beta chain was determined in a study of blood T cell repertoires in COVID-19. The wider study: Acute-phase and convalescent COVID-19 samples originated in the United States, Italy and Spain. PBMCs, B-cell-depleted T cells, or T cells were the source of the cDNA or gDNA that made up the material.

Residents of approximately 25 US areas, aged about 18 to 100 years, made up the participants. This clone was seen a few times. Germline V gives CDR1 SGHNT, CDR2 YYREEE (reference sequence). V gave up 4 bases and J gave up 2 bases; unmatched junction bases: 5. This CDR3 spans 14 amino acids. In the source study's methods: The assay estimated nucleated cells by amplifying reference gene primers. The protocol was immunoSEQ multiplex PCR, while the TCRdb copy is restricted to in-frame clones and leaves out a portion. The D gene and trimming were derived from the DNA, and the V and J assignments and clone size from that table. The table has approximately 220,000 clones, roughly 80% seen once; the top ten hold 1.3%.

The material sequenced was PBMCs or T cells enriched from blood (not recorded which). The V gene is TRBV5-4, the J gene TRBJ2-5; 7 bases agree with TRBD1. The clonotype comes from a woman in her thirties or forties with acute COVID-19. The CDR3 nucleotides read TGTGCCAGCAGCCCTCCGGGACAGCAAGAGACCCAGTACTTC. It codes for CASSPPGQQETQYF.